Listed here are 8 T cell receptor beta chains from one sample, sequenced in a study of T cell responses to AZD1222 COVID-19 vaccine. The table came from immunoSEQ multiplex PCR; TCRdb's copy has only in-frame clones and leaves some out. The sample shows some 150,000 clones, approximately 91% of them seen only once. Specimen: peripheral blood, collected 28 days after the second AZD1222 dose. All receptors derive from an adult who received the AZD1222 COVID-19 vaccine.

V is TRBV6-5 and J is TRBJ1-5; 7 bases agree with TRBD1. The germline V gene has CDR1 MNHEY and CDR2 SVGAGI. The CDR3 runs to 12 residues. Losses at the gene ends were 11 bases for V and 4 bases for J; bases not matched to a gene: 5. CDR3 protein: CAGGQLNQPQHF. CDR3 bases: TGTGCCGGGGGACAGCTTAATCAGCCCCAGCATTTT.

V gene TRBV2 combines with J gene TRBJ1-3, with D possibly being TRBD1 (5 bases). Germline V CDR1 and CDR2: SNHLY, FYNNEI. V was trimmed by 8 bases and J by 2 bases, leaving 10 bases between them. The CDR3 is 13 amino acids. CDR3 in amino acids: CASGTAAGNTIYF. The CDR3 DNA reads TGTGCCAGCGGGACGGCCGCTGGAAACACCATATATTTT.

The chain couples TRBV5-1 to TRBJ1-1; perhaps TRBD1 as D (6 bases). Germline CDR1 is SGHRS and CDR2 is YFSETQ. The CDR3 sequence is 15 residues long. V lost 4 bases and J 5 bases, leaving 18 bases between the germline ends. Here the CDR3 reads CASSPGGGSRTEAFF. CDR3 nucleotide sequence: TGCGCCAGCAGCCCTGGAGGGGGGAGCAGAACTGAAGCTTTCTTT.

V usage is TRBV2 and J usage is TRBJ1-2; the D is unclear. This CDR3 contains 14 residues. The V end was cut by 4 bases, the J end by 0 bases, with 9 bases between. Germline V lookup: CDR1 SNHLY, CDR2 FYNNEI. The chain's CDR3 is CASSGQASNYGYTF. In DNA form, the CDR3 reads TGTGCCAGCAGTGGGCAGGCCTCTAACTATGGCTACACCTTC.

This chain links TRBV7-8 with TRBJ1-3, with D possibly TRBD1 on 6 matching bases. CDR1 SGHVS and CDR2 FQNEAQ come from the germline V gene. The germline V and J ends were trimmed by 2 bases and 0 bases, with 17 bases remaining between them. CDR3 length equals 18 residues. The CDR3 protein is CASSLSRRPTGSGNTIYF. In nucleotides, the CDR3 is TGTGCCAGCAGCTTAAGTCGCCGTCCGACAGGCTCTGGAAACACCATATATTTT.

The chain uses TRBV9 and TRBJ2-5; maybe TRBD2 (7 bases). The CDR3 contains 15 residues. V was clipped by 2 bases and J by 1 base, with 12 bases between them. Germline V gives CDR1 SGDLS, CDR2 YYNGEE. CDR3 residues: CASSVGGGGQETQYF. CDR3 DNA sequence: TGTGCCAGCAGCGTGGGAGGGGGGGGCCAAGAGACCCAGTACTTC.

The chain is built from TRBV19 and TRBJ2-6; D may correspond to TRBD1 or TRBD2 (5 bases each). The CDR3 spans 13 residues. V was pared by 4 bases and J by 9 bases, with 10 bases between. Germline assignment: CDR1 LNHDA and CDR2 SQIVND (reference sequence). The CDR3 reads CASSRGKVNVLTF. The CDR3 DNA follows: TGTGCCAGTAGTAGGGGGAAGGTCAACGTCCTGACTTTC.

J is TRBJ1-1 and V is TRBV25-1; no definite D call. This CDR3 is built from 12 residues. Germline assignment: CDR1 MGHDK and CDR2 SYGVNS. Trimming removed 5 bases from V and 8 bases from J, with 12 bases in between. The DNA of the CDR3 is TGTGCCAGCAGTTTTGGGGAAGGGGAAGCTTTCTTT. Translating gives CASSFGEGEAFF.